This entry concerns a single T cell receptor beta chain. Its antigen is currently unknown. This specimen belongs to a study of T-cell reconstitution after alpha-beta-depleted transplantation in children. Findings of the study overall: Hyperexpanded clones declined; after one year, newly produced T cells mostly supplied diversity.

A TCRbeta library incorporating unique molecular identifiers was prepared. TCRdb analysed the PCR reads with MiXCR anew, one entry per CDR3 protein. The sample has some 310,000 distinct CDR3 sequences, around 20% seen once. The CDR3 contains 14 residues. V was pared by 2 bases and J by 8 bases, with 5 bases of the junction left unmatched. Germline-derived CDR1 and CDR2 are SEHNR and FQNEAQ (reference sequence). The chain links TRBV7-9 to TRBJ1-2; TRBD1 matches 10 bases. This clonotype originated in a male patient younger than 18 who had a stem cell transplant for acute lymphoblastic leukemia, so the T cells may come from the graft donor. Sequenced material: PBMCs, mostly from graft donor cells, taken 180 days after TCRalphabeta/CD19-depleted stem cell transplant. The CDR3 loop reads CASSLRDRGRGYTF. CDR3 DNA: TGTGCCAGCAGCTTAAGGGACAGGGGCCGCGGCTACACCTTC. Looking up the rest from reference TRBV7-9 and TRBJ1-2 gives the full variable domain: DTGVSQNPRHKITKRGQNVTFRCDPISEHNRLYWYRQTLGQGPEFLTYFQNEAQLEKSRLLSDRFSAERPKGSFSTLEIQRTEQGDSAMYLCASSLRDRGRGYTFGSGTRLTVV.